A single T cell receptor beta chain is shown here with its context. Original data processing: Amplification from reference gene primers served as the basis for estimated nucleated cell counts. TCRdb's copy holds only in-frame clones and misses some; the assay was immunoSEQ multiplex PCR. V and J calls and clone size come straight from that table; D and trimming were deduced from the DNA. Altogether 55,000 to 65,000 clones are present, approximately 82% being singletons, with the ten largest covering approximately 5.6%. The record originates from a study of blood T cell repertoires in COVID-19. Study in general: Samples of COVID-19 (acute and convalescent) were obtained from the United States, Italy and Spain. T cells, B-cell-depleted T cells, or PBMCs provided the cDNA or gDNA that served as material.

Germline V gene lookup returns CDR1 SGHTA and CDR2 FQGTGA. Trimming removed 5 bases at V and 7 bases at J, with 18 bases between. The CDR3 is 14 amino acids. The chain combines TRBV7-3 with TRBJ2-7, with a weak D call TRBD2 (5 bases). This clonotype originated in a woman aged 55 to 70 with acute or convalescent COVID-19. The sample was peripheral blood. The CDR3 reads CASSTGPSAGEQYF. The CDR3 nucleotides are TGTGCCAGCAGCACCGGGCCCTCGGCGGGTGAGCAGTACTTC.